This T cell receptor beta chain was profiled in a study of cytomegalovirus exposure and HLA in healthy donors. Study results and limitations: Presence/absence results assume similar sequencing depth per donor, which may not hold. In a later analysis, HLA-C alleles had the fewest associated TCRs, DRB1 alleles the most. Rare TCR sequences predominated, though certain public TCRs were found in many donors.

Comment on this clone: The target antigen is unknown.

The V gene's germline CDR1 is SGHRS and CDR2 YFSETQ. V dropped 2 bases and J dropped 0 bases, with 17 bases sitting between them. This CDR3 has 17 residues. Researchers ran the PCR with 60 Vbeta and 13 Jbeta primers. Sequenced by immunoSEQ multiplex PCR; TCRdb stores in-frame clones only, minus some. The data hold approximately 160,000 clones, with just under 85% observed a single time. The sequenced material came from PBMCs. The TCR sequence derives from a girl aged 10 to 17 in good health and CMV-seropositive. V is TRBV5-1 and J is TRBJ1-1, with D maybe TRBD1 (5 bases). The CDR3 DNA is TGCGCCAGCAGCTTTCCTGGACACAAGACCATGAACACTGAAGCTTTCTTT. It encodes CASSFPGHKTMNTEAFF.